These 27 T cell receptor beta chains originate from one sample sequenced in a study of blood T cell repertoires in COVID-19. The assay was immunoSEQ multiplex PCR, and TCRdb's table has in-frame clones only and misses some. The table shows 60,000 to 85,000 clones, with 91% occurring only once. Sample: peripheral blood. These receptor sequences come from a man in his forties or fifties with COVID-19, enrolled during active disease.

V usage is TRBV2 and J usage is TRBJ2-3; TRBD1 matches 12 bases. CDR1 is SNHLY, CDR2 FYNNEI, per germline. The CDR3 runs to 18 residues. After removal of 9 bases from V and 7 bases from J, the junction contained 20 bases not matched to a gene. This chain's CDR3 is CASHPGQGARLLQHTQYF. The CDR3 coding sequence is TGTGCCAGTCACCCGGGACAGGGGGCGAGGTTGCTCCAACATACGCAGTATTTT.

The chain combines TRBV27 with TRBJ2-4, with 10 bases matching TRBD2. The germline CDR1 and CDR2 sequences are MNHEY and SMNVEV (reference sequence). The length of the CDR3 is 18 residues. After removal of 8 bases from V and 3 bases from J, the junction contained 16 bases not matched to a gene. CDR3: CASARSPAGGHGKNIQYF. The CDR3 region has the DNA TGTGCCAGCGCCAGAAGCCCAGCGGGGGGGCATGGCAAAAACATTCAGTACTTC.

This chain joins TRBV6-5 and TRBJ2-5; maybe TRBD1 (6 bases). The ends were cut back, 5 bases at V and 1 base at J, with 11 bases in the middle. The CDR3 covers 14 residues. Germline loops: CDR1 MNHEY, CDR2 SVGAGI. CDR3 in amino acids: CASSHTGTQETQYF. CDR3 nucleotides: TGTGCCAGCAGTCATACAGGGACCCAAGAGACCCAGTACTTC.

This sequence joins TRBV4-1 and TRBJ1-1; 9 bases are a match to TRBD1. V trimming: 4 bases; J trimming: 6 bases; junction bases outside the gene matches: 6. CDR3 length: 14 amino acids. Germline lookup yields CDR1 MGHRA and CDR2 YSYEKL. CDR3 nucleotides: TGCGCCAGCAGCCCTGGGGACAGGGATGCTGAAGCTTTCTTT. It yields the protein CASSPGDRDAEAFF.

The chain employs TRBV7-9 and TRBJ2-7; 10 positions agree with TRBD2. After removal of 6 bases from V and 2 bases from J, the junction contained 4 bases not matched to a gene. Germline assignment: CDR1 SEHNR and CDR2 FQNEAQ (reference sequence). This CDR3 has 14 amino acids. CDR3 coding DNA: TGTGCCAGCAGTTCCCTAGCGGGGGCCTACGAGCAGTACTTC. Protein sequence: CASSSLAGAYEQYF.

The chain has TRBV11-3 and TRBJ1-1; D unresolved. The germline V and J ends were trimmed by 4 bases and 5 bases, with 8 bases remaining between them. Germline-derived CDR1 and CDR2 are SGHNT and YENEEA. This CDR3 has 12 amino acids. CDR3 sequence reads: CASSSGGTEAFF. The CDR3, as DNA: TGTGCCAGCAGCTCGGGTGGGACTGAAGCTTTCTTT.

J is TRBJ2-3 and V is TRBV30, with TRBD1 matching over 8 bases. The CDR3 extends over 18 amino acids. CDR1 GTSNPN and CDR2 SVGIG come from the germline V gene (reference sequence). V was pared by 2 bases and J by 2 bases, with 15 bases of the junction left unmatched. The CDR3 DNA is TGTGCCTGGAGTCCACCCTGGGGTACAGGGGGACACACAGATACGCAGTATTTT. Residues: CAWSPPWGTGGHTDTQYF.

The CDR3 DNA reads TGCGCCAGCAGCTCCGACATCCCGGAAGGCTACACCTTC. It encodes CASSSDIPEGYTF. V gene TRBV5-1 combines with J gene TRBJ1-2; D remains ambiguous. The CDR3 consists of 13 residues. V was pared by 3 bases and J by 8 bases, with 14 bases between. CDR1 and CDR2 from the germline V gene are SGHRS and YFSETQ.

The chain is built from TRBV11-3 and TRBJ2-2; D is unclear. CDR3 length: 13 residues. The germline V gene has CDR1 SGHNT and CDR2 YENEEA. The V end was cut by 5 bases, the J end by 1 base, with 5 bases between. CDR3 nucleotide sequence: TGTGCCAGCAGCCGACAGAACACCGGGGAGCTGTTTTTT. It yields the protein CASSRQNTGELFF.

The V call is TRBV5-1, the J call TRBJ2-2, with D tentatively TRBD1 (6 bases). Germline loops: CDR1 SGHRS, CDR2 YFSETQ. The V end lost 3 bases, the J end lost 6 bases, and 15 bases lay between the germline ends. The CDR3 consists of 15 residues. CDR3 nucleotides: TGCGCCAGCAGCTCAGACCCAGACAGGTCCGGGGAGCTGTTTTTT. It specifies CASSSDPDRSGELFF.

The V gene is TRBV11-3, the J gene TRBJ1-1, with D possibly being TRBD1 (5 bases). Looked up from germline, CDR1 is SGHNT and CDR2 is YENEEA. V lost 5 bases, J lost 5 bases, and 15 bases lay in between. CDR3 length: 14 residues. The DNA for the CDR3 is TGTGCCAGCAGCAATAACGCAGGGAGGACTGAAGCTTTCTTT. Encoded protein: CASSNNAGRTEAFF. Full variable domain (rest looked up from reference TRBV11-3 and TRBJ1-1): EAGVVQSPRYKIIEKKQPVAFWCNPISGHNTLYWYLQNLGQGPELLIRYENEEAVDDSQLPKDRFSAERLKGVDSTLKIQPAELGDSAVYLCASSNNAGRTEAFFGQGTRLTVV.

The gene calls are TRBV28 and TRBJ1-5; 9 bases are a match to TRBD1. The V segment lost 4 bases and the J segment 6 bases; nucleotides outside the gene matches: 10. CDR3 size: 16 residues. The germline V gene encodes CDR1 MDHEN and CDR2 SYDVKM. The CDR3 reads CASSSNRGQVGQPQHF. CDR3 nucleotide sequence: TGTGCCAGCAGTTCCAACAGGGGGCAGGTTGGTCAGCCCCAGCATTTT.

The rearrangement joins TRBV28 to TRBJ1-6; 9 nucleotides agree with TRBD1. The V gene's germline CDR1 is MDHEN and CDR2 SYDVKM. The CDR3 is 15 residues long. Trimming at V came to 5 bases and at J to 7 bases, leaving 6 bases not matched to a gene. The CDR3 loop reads CASSNTGTGNSPLHF. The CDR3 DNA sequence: TGTGCCAGCAGTAACACCGGGACAGGGAATTCACCCCTCCACTTT.

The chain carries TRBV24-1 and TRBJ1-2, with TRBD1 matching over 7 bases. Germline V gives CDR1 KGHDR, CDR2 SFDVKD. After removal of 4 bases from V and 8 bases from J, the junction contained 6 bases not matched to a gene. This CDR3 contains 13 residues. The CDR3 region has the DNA TGTGCCACCAGTGAGAACACAGGGGTCGGCTACACCTTC. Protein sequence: CATSENTGVGYTF.

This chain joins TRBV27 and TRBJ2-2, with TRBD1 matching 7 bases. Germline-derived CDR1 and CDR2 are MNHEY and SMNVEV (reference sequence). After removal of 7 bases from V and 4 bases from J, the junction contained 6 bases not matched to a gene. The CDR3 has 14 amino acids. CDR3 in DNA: TGTGCCAGCAATAAACAGGGGACCACCGGGGAGCTGTTTTTT. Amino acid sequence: CASNKQGTTGELFF.

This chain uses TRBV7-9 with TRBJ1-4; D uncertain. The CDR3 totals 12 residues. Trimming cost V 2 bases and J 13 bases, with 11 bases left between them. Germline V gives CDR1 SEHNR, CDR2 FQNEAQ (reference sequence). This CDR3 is CASSLLGLRLFF. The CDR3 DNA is TGTGCCAGCAGCTTATTGGGCCTGCGACTGTTTTTT.

The CDR3 is CASSDQGADYEQYF. As DNA, the CDR3 is TGTGCCAGTAGTGACCAGGGGGCGGATTACGAGCAGTACTTC. The J gene is TRBJ2-7, the V gene TRBV19, with 8 bases that match TRBD1. CDR1 LNHDA and CDR2 SQIVND come from the germline V gene (reference sequence). The CDR3 consists of 14 residues. After removal of 5 bases from V and 4 bases from J, the junction contained 7 bases not matched to a gene.

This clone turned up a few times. This chain's CDR3 is CASMEGANNQPQHF. CDR3 DNA: TGTGCCAGCATGGAGGGGGCGAACAATCAGCCCCAGCATTTT. The rearrangement joins TRBV6-5 to TRBJ1-5, with 7 bases that match TRBD1. The CDR3 length is 14 residues. CDR1 and CDR2 from the germline V gene are MNHEY and SVGAGI. V was pared by 7 bases and J by 3 bases, with 6 bases of the junction left unmatched.

The CDR3 sequence is CASSHLAGVEQFF. Written as DNA, the CDR3 is TGCGCCAGCAGCCACCTAGCGGGGGTTGAGCAGTTCTTC. The chain uses TRBV4-1 and TRBJ2-1; 10 nucleotides match TRBD2. Germline assignment: CDR1 MGHRA and CDR2 YSYEKL. Germline trimming cut 3 bases from V and 9 bases from J; bases unmatched to any gene: 2. The CDR3 has 13 residues.

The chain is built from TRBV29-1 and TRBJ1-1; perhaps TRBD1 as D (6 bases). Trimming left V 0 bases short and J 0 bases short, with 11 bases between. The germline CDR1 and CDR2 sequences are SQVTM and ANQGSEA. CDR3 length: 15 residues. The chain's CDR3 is CSVEEPGQMNTEAFF. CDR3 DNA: TGCAGCGTTGAAGAGCCGGGACAAATGAACACTGAAGCTTTCTTT.

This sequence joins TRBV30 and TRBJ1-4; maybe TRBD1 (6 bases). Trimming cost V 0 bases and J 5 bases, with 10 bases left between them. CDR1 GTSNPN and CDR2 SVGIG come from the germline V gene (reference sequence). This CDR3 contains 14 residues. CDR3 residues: CAWSVGGANEKLFF. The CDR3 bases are TGTGCCTGGAGTGTAGGGGGAGCAAATGAAAAACTGTTTTTT.

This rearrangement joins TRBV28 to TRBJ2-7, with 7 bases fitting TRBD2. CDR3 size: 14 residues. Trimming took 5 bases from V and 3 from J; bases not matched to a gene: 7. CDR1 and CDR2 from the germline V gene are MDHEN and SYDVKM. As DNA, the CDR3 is TGTGCCAGCAGTCGTGGGGGGGTGGGCTACGAGCAGTACTTC. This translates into CASSRGGVGYEQYF.

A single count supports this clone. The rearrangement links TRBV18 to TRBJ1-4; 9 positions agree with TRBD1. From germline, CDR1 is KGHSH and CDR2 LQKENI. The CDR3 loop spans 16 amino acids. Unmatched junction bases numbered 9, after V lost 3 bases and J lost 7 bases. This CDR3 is CASSPLEQGAVEKLFF. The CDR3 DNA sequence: TGTGCCAGCTCACCCCTGGAACAGGGGGCTGTTGAAAAACTGTTTTTT.

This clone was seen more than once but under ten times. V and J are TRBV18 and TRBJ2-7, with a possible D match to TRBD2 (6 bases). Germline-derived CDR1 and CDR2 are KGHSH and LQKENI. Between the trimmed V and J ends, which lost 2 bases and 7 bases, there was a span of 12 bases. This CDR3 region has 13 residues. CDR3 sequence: CASSPAGTGEQYF. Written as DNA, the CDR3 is TGTGCCAGCTCACCAGCCGGGACTGGGGAGCAGTACTTC.

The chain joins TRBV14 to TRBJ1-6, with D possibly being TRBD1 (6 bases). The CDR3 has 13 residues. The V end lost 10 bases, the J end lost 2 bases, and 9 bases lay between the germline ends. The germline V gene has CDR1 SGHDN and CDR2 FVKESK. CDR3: CATGQTYNSPLHF. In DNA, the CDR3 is TGTGCCACCGGACAGACCTATAATTCACCCCTCCACTTT.

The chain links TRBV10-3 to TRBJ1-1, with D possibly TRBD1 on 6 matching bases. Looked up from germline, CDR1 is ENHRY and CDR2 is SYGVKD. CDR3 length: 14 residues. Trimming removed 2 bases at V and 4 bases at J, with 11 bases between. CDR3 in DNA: TGTGCCATCAGTGAGGGAAGGGGGGGCACTGAAGCTTTCTTT. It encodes CAISEGRGGTEAFF.

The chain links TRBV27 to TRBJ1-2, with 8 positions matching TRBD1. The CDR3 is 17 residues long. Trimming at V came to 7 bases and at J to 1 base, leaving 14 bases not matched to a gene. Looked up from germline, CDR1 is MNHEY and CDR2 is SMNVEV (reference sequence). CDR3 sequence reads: CASTQGGQGASNYGYTF. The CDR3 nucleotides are TGTGCCAGCACCCAGGGCGGGCAGGGGGCTAGTAACTATGGCTACACCTTC.